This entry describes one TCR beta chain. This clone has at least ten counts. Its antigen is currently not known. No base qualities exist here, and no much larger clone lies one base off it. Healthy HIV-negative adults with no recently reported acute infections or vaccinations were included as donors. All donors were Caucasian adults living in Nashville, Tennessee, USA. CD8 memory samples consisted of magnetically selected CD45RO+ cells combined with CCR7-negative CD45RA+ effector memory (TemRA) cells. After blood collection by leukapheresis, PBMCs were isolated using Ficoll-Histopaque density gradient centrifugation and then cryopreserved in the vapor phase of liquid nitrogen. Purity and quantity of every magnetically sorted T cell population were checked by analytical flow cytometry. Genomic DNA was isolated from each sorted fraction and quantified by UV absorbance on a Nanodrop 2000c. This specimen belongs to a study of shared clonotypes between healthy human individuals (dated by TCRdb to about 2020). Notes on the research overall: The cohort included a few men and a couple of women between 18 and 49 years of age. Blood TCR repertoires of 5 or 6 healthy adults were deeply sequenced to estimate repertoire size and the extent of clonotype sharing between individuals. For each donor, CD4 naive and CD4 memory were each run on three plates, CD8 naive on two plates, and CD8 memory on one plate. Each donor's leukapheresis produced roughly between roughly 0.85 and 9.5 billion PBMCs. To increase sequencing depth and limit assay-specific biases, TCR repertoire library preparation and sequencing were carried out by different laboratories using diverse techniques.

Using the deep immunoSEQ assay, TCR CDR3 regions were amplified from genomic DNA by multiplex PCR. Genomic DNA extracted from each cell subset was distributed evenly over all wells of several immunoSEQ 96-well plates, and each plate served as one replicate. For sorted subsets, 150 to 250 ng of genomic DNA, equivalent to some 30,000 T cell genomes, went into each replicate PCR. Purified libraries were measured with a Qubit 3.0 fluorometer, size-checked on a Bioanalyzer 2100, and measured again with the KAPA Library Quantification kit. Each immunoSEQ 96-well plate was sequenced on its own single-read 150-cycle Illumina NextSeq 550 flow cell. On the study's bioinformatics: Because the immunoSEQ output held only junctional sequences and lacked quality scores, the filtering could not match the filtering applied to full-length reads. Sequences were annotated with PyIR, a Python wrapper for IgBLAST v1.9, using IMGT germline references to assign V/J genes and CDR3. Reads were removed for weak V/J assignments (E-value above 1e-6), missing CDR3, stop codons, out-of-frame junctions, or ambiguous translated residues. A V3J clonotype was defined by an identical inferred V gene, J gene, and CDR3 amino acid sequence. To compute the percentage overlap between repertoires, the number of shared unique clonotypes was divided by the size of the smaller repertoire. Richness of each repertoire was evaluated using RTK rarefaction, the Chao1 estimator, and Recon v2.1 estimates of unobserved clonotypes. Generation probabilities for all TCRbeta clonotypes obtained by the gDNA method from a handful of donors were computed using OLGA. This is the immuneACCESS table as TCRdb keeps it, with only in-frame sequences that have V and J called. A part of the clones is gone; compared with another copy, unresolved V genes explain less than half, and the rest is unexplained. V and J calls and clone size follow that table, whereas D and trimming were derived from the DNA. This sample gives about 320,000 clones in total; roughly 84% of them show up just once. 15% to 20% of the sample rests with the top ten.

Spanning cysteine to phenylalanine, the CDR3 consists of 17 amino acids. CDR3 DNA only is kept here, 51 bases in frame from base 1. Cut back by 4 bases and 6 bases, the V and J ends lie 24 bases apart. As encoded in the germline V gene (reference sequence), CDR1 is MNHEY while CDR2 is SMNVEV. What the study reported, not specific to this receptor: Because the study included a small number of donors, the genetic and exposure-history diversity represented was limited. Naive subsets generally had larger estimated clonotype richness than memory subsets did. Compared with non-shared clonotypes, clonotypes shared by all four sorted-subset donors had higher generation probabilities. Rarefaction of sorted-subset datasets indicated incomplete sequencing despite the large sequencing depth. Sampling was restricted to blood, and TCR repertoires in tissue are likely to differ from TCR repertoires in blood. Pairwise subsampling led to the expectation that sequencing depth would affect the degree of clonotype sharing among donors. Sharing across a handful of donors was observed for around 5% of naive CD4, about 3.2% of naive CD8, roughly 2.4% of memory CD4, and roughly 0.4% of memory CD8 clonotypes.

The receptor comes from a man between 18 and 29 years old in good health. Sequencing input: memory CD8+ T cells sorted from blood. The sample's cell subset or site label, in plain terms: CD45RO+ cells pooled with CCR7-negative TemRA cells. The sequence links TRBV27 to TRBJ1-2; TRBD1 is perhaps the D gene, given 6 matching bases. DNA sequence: TGTGCCAGCAGTTCCCTGGACAGCATAGGGGGGGACGATGGCTACACCTTC. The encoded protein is CASSSLDSIGGDDGYTF.